The rows below give T cell receptor beta chains drawn from one sample of a study of blood T cells in healthy people across ages. TCRdb passed the 5' RACE reads through MiXCR, listing each CDR3 protein once. The table lists 600,000 or so distinct CDR3 sequences, about 30% of them singletons. The sample consisted of blood. The receptor source for this set is a woman of 80 years or more in good health. CDR3s include the opening cysteine and the closing phenylalanine or tryptophan. A D gene is named only where the DNA matches it firmly. Size tells how often a clone was seen (once, few, many) or the class of an expanded clone, and some rows leave it out.

J: TRBJ2-7
D: -
size: many
V: TRBV5-1
length: 14
CDR3: CASSLVGSSYEQYF
DNA: TGCGCCAGCAGCTTGGTCGGCAGTTCCTACGAGCAGTACTTC

J: TRBJ2-5
D: TRBD2
size: few
V: TRBV5-1
length: 16
CDR3: CASSLALAGPDGTQYF
DNA: TGCGCCAGCAGCTTGGCCCTAGCGGGGCCCGATGGGACCCAGTACTTC

J: TRBJ1-1
D: -
size: -
V: TRBV29-1
length: 12
CDR3: CSARSSNTEAFF
DNA: TGCAGCGCCAGGTCTTCGAACACTGAAGCTTTCTTT

J: TRBJ2-4
D: -
size: few
V: TRBV30
length: 15
CDR3: CAWSVGGAAKNIQYF
DNA: TGTGCCTGGAGTGTAGGGGGGGCGGCCAAAAACATTCAGTACTTC

J: TRBJ1-2
D: -
size: many
V: TRBV21-1
length: 13
CDR3: CASSQGRDYGYTF
DNA: TGTGCCAGCAGCCAGGGCCGGGACTATGGCTACACCTTC

J: TRBJ1-4
D: -
size: -
V: TRBV20-1
length: 14
CDR3: CSANREATNEKLFF
DNA: TGCAGTGCTAATAGAGAGGCAACTAATGAAAAACTGTTTTTT

J: TRBJ2-7
D: TRBD1
size: many
V: TRBV29-1
length: 14
CDR3: CSVWGQGGSYEQYF
DNA: TGCAGCGTATGGGGACAGGGAGGGTCCTACGAGCAGTACTTC

J: TRBJ2-5
D: -
size: many
V: TRBV20-1
length: 12
CDR3: CSARNLWETQYF
DNA: TGCAGTGCTAGAAATCTTTGGGAGACCCAGTACTTC

J: TRBJ2-4
D: TRBD2
size: many
V: TRBV7-2
length: 14
CDR3: CASSITSGWPIQYF
DNA: TGTGCCAGCAGCATCACTAGCGGGTGGCCCATTCAGTACTTC

J: TRBJ1-1
D: -
size: -
V: TRBV11-2
length: 16
CDR3: CASTNPSGHGLTEAFF
DNA: TGTGCCAGCACCAACCCCTCGGGACATGGTCTCACTGAAGCTTTCTTT

J: TRBJ2-5
D: -
size: many
V: TRBV3-1
length: 15
CDR3: CASSQDGAGQETQYF
DNA: TGTGCCAGCAGCCAAGATGGGGCGGGGCAAGAGACCCAGTACTTC

J: TRBJ2-3
D: -
size: -
V: TRBV20-1
length: 14
CDR3: CSARDGGPGDTQYF
DNA: TGCAGTGCTAGGGACGGGGGGCCGGGAGATACGCAGTATTTT

J: TRBJ2-3
D: -
size: -
V: TRBV7-2
length: 12
CDR3: CASSFVVRKQYF
DNA: TGTGCCAGCAGCTTCGTAGTGAGGAAGCAGTATTTT

J: TRBJ2-3
D: -
size: -
V: TRBV25-1
length: 13
CDR3: CASGVGAADTQYF
DNA: TGTGCCAGCGGAGTCGGGGCGGCAGATACGCAGTATTTT

J: TRBJ2-7
D: TRBD2
size: -
V: TRBV5-1
length: 15
CDR3: CASSYGGTSTYEQYF
DNA: TGCGCCAGCAGCTACGGGGGGACTTCAACCTACGAGCAGTACTTC